This TCR beta chain was captured by sequencing in a study of shared clonotypes between healthy human individuals. Findings and limits, study-wide: Naive CD4 clonotypes overlapped across a handful of donors at roughly 5%.

The V end lost 3 bases, the J end lost 1 base, and 3 bases lay between the germline ends. This CDR3 is built from 11 residues. CDR1 is GTSNPN, CDR2 SVGIG, per germline (reference sequence). In the original workflow: Without quality scores, immunoSEQ junctional reads could not be filtered like full-length reads. Sequenced by immunoSEQ multiplex PCR; TCRdb stores in-frame clones only, minus some. Clone size and the V and J calls come from that table; the DNA yielded D and trimming. In the table there are nearly 1 million clones, over 75% of which are singletons. Only a few counts were recorded for this clone. Antigen: not known.

The sequencing sample was made of memory CD4+ T cells sorted from blood. Noted subset: CD45RA-negative fraction. The chain carries TRBV30 and TRBJ1-1; D not certain. The receptor was isolated from a man aged 18 to 30 in good health. The CDR3 bases are TGTGCCTGGAGGAGGAACACTGAAGCTTTCTTT. This encodes CAWRRNTEAFF. Full variable domain (outside the CDR3, taken from reference TRBV30 and TRBJ1-1): SQTIHQWPATLVQPVGSPLSLECTVEGTSNPNLYWYRQAAGRGLQLLFYSVGIGQISSEVPQNLSASRPQDRQFILSSKKLLLSDSGFYLCAWRRNTEAFFGQGTRLTVV.